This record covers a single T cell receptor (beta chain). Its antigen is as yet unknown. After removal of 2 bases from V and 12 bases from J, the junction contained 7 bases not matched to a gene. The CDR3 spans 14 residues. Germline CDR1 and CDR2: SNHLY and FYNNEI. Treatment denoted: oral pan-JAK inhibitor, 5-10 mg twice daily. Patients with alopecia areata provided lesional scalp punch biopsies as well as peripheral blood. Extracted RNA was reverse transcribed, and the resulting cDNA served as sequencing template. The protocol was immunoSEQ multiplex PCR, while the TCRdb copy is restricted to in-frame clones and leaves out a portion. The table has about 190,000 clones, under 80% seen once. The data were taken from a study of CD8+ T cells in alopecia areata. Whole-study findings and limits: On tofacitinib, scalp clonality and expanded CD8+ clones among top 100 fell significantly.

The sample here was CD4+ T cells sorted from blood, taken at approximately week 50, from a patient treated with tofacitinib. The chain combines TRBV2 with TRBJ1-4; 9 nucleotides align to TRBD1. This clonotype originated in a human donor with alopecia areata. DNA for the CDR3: TGTGCCAGCAGTGAAATAGGGGACAGGGACGAACTGTTTTTT. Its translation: CASSEIGDRDELFF.